The rows below give T cell receptor beta chains drawn from one sample of a study of cytomegalovirus exposure and HLA in healthy donors. Only in-frame clones appear in the TCRdb table, and some are missing; sequencing was by immunoSEQ multiplex PCR. Of 110,000 to 150,000 clones listed, about 82% were seen once; the top ten hold 3.5% to 4.5%. The sequenced sample was PBMCs. The receptors originated from a woman between 35 and 50 years old in good health and CMV-seropositive. The CDR3 runs from the conserved cysteine through the conserved F or W. D genes are given only for firm matches. Some rows mark clone size as missing; the rest say once, few, many or name a class of expanded clone.

TRBV30,TRBJ1-2,NA,NA,CACFPTGIYGYTF,TGTGCCTGTTTTCCAACAGGGATCTATGGCTACACCTTC
TRBV6-1,TRBJ2-5,few,NA,CASSRTTSWETQYF,TGTGCCAGCAGTCGAACTACGTCCTGGGAGACCCAGTACTTC
TRBV5-1,TRBJ2-5,NA,NA,CASSPGQKETQYF,TGCGCCAGCAGTCCCGGACAGAAAGAGACCCAGTACTTC
TRBV18,TRBJ2-5,NA,TRBD1,CASSQTAGGQETQYF,TGTGCCAGCTCACAAACGGCAGGGGGTCAAGAGACCCAGTACTTC
TRBV28,TRBJ2-1,NA,NA,CASSLELAVYNEQFF,TGTGCCAGCAGTTTAGAGTTAGCCGTTTACAATGAGCAGTTCTTC
TRBV7-8,TRBJ2-3,NA,NA,CASSLSSRSSTDTQYF,TGTGCCAGCAGCCTAAGCTCCAGGTCTAGCACAGATACGCAGTATTTT
TRBV7-9,TRBJ1-5,once,TRBD1,CASSPGTGNNQPQHF,TGTGCCAGCAGCCCCGGGACAGGGAACAATCAGCCCCAGCATTTT
TRBV20-1,TRBJ2-3,NA,NA,CSASPGNTQYF,TGCAGTGCTTCCCCGGGGAACACGCAGTATTTT
TRBV19,TRBJ2-7,NA,TRBD2,CASSTSAGGPYEQYF,TGTGCCAGTAGTACTTCAGCGGGAGGGCCATACGAGCAGTACTTC
TRBV30,TRBJ1-4,NA,TRBD1,CAWSVQGQAYNEKLFF,TGTGCCTGGAGTGTACAGGGACAGGCCTATAATGAAAAACTGTTTTTT
TRBV19,TRBJ1-4,NA,NA,CASSITAGEKLFF,TGTGCCAGTAGTATCACAGCGGGCGAAAAACTGTTTTTT
TRBV30,TRBJ1-4,NA,NA,CAWSSESGTSNEKLFF,TGTGCCTGGAGCTCCGAGAGCGGGACATCTAATGAAAAACTGTTTTTT
TRBV5-4,TRBJ2-5,NA,TRBD1,CASRKAPWTGGGETQYF,TGTGCCAGCCGGAAAGCTCCTTGGACAGGGGGCGGTGAGACCCAGTACTTC
TRBV14,TRBJ2-7,NA,NA,CASSQDTYEQYF,TGTGCCAGCAGCCAAGATACCTACGAGCAGTACTTC
TRBV5-1,TRBJ2-7,NA,TRBD1,CASSSTGQGLIEQYF,TGCGCCAGCAGCTCTACGGGACAGGGGCTTATCGAGCAGTACTTC
TRBV4-2,TRBJ2-4,NA,TRBD2,CASSQELGGWTKNIQYF,TGTGCCAGCAGCCAAGAGCTCGGGGGGTGGACCAAAAACATTCAGTACTTC
TRBV2,TRBJ2-7,NA,TRBD1,CASREDRGRFYEQYF,TGTGCCAGCAGGGAGGACAGGGGAAGGTTCTACGAGCAGTACTTC
TRBV5-4,TRBJ2-5,NA,NA,CASKKSRDQETQYF,TGTGCCAGCAAAAAATCCCGGGACCAAGAGACCCAGTACTTC
TRBV15,TRBJ1-3,NA,NA,CATSRAFWGLSGNTIYF,TGTGCCACCAGCAGAGCTTTTTGGGGGCTCTCTGGAAACACCATATATTTT
TRBV9,TRBJ2-3,NA,TRBD2,CASSPQLADTQYF,TGTGCCAGCAGCCCCCAACTAGCGGATACGCAGTATTTT
TRBV28,TRBJ1-5,once,NA,CASGGAGAPQHF,TGTGCCAGCGGCGGGGCCGGGGCTCCCCAGCATTTT
TRBV5-4,TRBJ2-7,NA,TRBD2,CASSPHGTSGGSYEQYF,TGTGCCAGCAGCCCTCACGGGACTAGCGGGGGTAGCTACGAGCAGTACTTC
TRBV7-9,TRBJ2-7,NA,NA,CASSSYLFGLDLGEQYF,TGTGCCAGCAGCTCCTACCTCTTCGGCCTAGACCTTGGGGAGCAGTACTTC
TRBV6-5,TRBJ1-6,NA,NA,CASSYSRVGLPPLHF,TGTGCCAGCAGTTACTCGAGAGTTGGACTTCCACCCCTCCACTTT
TRBV7-2,TRBJ1-1,NA,NA,CASSFQGTPGAFF,TGTGCCAGCAGCTTCCAGGGTACTCCGGGAGCTTTCTTT
TRBV7-2,TRBJ2-1,once,NA,CASSAGGEQFF,TGTGCCAGCAGCGCCGGCGGGGAGCAGTTCTTC
TRBV7-8,TRBJ1-2,NA,TRBD1,CASSTWDREDGYTF,TGTGCCAGCAGCACCTGGGACAGGGAAGATGGCTACACCTTC